The following is a TCR beta chain sequence with its context. The data were obtained in a study of cytomegalovirus exposure and HLA in healthy donors. The repertoire was sequenced with immunoSEQ multiplex PCR; TCRdb's copy has only in-frame clones and lacks some. The profile covers 300,000 or so clones, with roughly 88% appearing a single time and approximately 0.96% taken by the ten largest. This receptor was obtained from a man younger than 45 in good health and CMV-seronegative. The material sequenced was PBMCs.

The CDR3 region is CASSPSMGPYEQYF. The CDR3 DNA follows: TGTGCCAGCAGCCCCTCAATGGGGCCCTACGAGCAGTACTTC. The chain carries TRBV5-6 and TRBJ2-7, with a tentative D call TRBD1 (5 bases). The CDR3 spans 14 residues. V lost 4 bases and J lost 2, with 13 bases in between. Per the germline V gene, CDR1 is SGHDT and CDR2 is YYEEEE.